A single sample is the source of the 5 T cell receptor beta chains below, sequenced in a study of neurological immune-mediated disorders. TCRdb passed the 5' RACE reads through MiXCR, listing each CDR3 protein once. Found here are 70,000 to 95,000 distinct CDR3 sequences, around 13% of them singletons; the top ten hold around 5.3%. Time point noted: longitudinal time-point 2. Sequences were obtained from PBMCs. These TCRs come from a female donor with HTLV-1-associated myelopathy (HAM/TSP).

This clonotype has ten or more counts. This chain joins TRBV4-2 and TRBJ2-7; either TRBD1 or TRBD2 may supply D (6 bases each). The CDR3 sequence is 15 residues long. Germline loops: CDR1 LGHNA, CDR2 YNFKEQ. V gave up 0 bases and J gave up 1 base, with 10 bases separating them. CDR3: CASSQDPGASYEQYF. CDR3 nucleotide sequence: TGTGCCAGCAGCCAAGATCCGGGGGCGTCCTACGAGCAGTACTTC.

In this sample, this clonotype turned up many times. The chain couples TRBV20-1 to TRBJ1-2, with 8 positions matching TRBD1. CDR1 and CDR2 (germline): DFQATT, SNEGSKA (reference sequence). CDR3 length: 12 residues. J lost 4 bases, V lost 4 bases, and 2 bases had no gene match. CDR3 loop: CSATTGVYGYTF. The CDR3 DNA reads TGCAGTGCTACGACAGGGGTCTATGGCTACACCTTC.

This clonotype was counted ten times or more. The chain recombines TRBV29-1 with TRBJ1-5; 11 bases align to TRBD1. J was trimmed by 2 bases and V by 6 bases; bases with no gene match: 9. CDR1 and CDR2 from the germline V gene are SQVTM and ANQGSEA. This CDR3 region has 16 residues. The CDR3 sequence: CSVNTGTGGGNQPQHF. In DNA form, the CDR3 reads TGCAGCGTCAACACCGGGACAGGGGGTGGCAATCAGCCCCAGCATTTT.

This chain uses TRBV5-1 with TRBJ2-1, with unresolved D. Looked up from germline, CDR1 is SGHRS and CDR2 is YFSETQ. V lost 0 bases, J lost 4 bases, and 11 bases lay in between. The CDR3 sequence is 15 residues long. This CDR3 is CASSLAIRRYNEQFF. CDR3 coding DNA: TGCGCCAGCAGCTTGGCCATCCGTAGATACAATGAGCAGTTCTTC.

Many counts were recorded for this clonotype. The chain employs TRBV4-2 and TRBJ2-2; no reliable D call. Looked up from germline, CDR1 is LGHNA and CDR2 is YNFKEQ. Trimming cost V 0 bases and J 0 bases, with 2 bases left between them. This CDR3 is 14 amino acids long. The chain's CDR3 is CASSQETNTGELFF. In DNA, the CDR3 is TGTGCCAGCAGCCAAGAGACGAACACCGGGGAGCTGTTTTTT.